Listed below are T cell receptor beta chains from one sample, sequenced in a study of CD8+CD57+ T cells in acquired aplastic anemia. TCRdb reanalysed the reads using MiXCR and keeps one entry per CDR3 protein. Of about 180,000 distinct CDR3 sequences in the sample, 63% were seen once. What was sequenced was sorted CD4+, CD8+, or CD8+CD57+ T cells (not recorded which) from PBMCs. The receptors here all came from a human donor with aplastic anemia. The CDR3 runs from the conserved cysteine through the conserved F or W. A D gene is named only where the DNA matches it firmly. Expanded clones are given a class, and other clones once, few, many or no size at all.

d_gene: NA
v_gene: TRBV7-3
abundance: NA
j_gene: TRBJ2-7
CDR3nt: TGTGCCAGCAGCTTGTACTTGAACGAGCAGTACTTC
CDR3aa: CASSLYLNEQYF

d_gene: TRBD1
v_gene: TRBV5-1
abundance: few
j_gene: TRBJ1-2
CDR3nt: TGCGCCAGCAGCTTGGGTGGACAGGGGGCAGAGCGTGGCTACACCTTC
CDR3aa: CASSLGGQGAERGYTF

d_gene: TRBD1
v_gene: TRBV2
abundance: NA
j_gene: TRBJ2-4
CDR3nt: TGTGCCAGCAGTGAACAGGACAGGGGCCAGTACTTC
CDR3aa: CASSEQDRGQYF

d_gene: TRBD1
v_gene: TRBV5-1
abundance: NA
j_gene: TRBJ2-5
CDR3nt: TGCGCCAGCAGCTTCGGGACAGGGGGGGAGACCCAGTACTTC
CDR3aa: CASSFGTGGETQYF

d_gene: NA
v_gene: TRBV7-6
abundance: once
j_gene: TRBJ1-2
CDR3nt: TGTGCCAGCAGCTTGGTGTCAGGGAATGGCTACACCTTC
CDR3aa: CASSLVSGNGYTF

d_gene: TRBD2
v_gene: TRBV19
abundance: NA
j_gene: TRBJ2-3
CDR3nt: TGTGCCAGTAGTATAATAGCGGGAGGCACAGATACGCAGTATTTT
CDR3aa: CASSIIAGGTDTQYF

d_gene: TRBD2
v_gene: TRBV2
abundance: NA
j_gene: TRBJ2-5
CDR3nt: TGTGCCAGCAGTGAAGCGAGGGCTAGCGGAGGAATGGCCCAGTACTTC
CDR3aa: CASSEARASGGMAQYF

d_gene: NA
v_gene: TRBV14
abundance: NA
j_gene: TRBJ1-2
CDR3nt: TGTGCCAGCAGCCAAGATCGGGCAGGGATCTATGGCTACACCTTC
CDR3aa: CASSQDRAGIYGYTF

d_gene: NA
v_gene: TRBV6-5
abundance: NA
j_gene: TRBJ1-1
CDR3nt: TGTGCCAGCTACATCCCGGGGAACACTGAAGCTTTCTTT
CDR3aa: CASYIPGNTEAFF

d_gene: NA
v_gene: TRBV25-1
abundance: many
j_gene: TRBJ2-7
CDR3nt: TGTGCCAGCAGAACAGACTACGAGCAGTACTTC
CDR3aa: CASRTDYEQYF

d_gene: TRBD1
v_gene: TRBV6-1
abundance: once
j_gene: TRBJ2-7
CDR3nt: TGTGCCAGCAGCACCGGGACAGACAACTACGAGCAGTACTTC
CDR3aa: CASSTGTDNYEQYF

d_gene: TRBD2
v_gene: TRBV5-1
abundance: NA
j_gene: TRBJ2-3
CDR3nt: TGCGCCAGCAGCTCGGGACTAGCGGGAGACACAGATACGCAGTATTTT
CDR3aa: CASSSGLAGDTDTQYF

d_gene: NA
v_gene: TRBV10-3
abundance: few
j_gene: TRBJ1-1
CDR3nt: TGTGCCATCAGTGAGTCGGGATCCATGAACACTGAAGCTTTCTTT
CDR3aa: CAISESGSMNTEAFF

d_gene: NA
v_gene: TRBV13
abundance: NA
j_gene: TRBJ1-6
CDR3nt: TGTGCCAGCAGCTTGGGACTAGCGGAGAATTCACCCCTCCACTTT
CDR3aa: CASSLGLAENSPLHF

d_gene: NA
v_gene: TRBV15
abundance: once
j_gene: TRBJ1-5
CDR3nt: TGTGCCACCAGCAGAGATGTTGTGGGCAATCAGCCCCAGCATTTT
CDR3aa: CATSRDVVGNQPQHF

d_gene: TRBD1
v_gene: TRBV10-1
abundance: once
j_gene: TRBJ1-5
CDR3nt: TGCGCCAGCAGCTTGGGACAGGGGGAGAGGGTGCCCCAGCATTTT
CDR3aa: CASSLGQGERVPQHF